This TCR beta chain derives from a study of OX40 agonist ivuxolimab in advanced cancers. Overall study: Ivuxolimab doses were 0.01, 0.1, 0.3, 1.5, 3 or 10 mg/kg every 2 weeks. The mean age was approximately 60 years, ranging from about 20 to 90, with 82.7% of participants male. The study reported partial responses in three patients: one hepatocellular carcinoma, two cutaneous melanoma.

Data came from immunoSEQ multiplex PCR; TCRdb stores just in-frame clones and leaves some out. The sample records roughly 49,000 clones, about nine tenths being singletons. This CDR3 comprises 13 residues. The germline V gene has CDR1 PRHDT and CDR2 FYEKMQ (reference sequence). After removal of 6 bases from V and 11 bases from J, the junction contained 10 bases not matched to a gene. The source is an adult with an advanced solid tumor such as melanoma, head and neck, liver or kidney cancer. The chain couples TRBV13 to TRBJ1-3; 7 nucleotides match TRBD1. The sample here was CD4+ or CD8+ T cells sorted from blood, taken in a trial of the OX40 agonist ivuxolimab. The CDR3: CASRLGTDGAIYF. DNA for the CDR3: TGTGCCAGCAGACTGGGGACAGATGGAGCCATATATTTT.